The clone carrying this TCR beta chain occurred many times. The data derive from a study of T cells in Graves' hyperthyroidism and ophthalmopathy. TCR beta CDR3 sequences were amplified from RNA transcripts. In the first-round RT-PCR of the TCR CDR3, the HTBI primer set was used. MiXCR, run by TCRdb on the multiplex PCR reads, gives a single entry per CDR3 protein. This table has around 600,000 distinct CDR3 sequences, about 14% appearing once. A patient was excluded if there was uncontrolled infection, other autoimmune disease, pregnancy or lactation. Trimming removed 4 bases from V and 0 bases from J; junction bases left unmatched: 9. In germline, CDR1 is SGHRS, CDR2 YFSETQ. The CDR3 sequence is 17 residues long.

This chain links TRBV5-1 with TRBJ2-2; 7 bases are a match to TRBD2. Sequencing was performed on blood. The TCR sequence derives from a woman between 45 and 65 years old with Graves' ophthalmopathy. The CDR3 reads CASSLFPSGANTGELFF. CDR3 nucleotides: TGCGCCAGCAGCCTCTTTCCTAGCGGAGCGAACACCGGGGAGCTGTTTTTT. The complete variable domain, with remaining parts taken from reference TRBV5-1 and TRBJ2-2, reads KAGVTQTPRYLIKTRGQQVTLSCSPISGHRSVSWYQQTPGQGLQFLFEYFSETQRNKGNFPGRFSGRQFSNSRSEMNVSTLELGDSALYLCASSLFPSGANTGELFFGEGSRLTVL.